This TCR beta chain originates from a study of PD-1 blockade in classical Hodgkin lymphoma. About this clone: As yet, its antigen is unknown.

Study-wide points: Newly diagnosed patients reportedly trailed healthy donors in baseline TCR diversity. There was a significant rise in CD4+ TCR diversity by C4D1, with no such rise for CD8+. Prior therapy or disease activity may underlie the repertoire differences, whose causes remain undefined. The baseline diversity of complete responders showed similarity to that of newly diagnosed patients.

Time point: cycle 4 day 1 (C4D1), after more than five weeks of nivolumab. Relapse after autologous stem cell transplantation occurred in every patient, and brentuximab vedotin exposure varied. This CDR3 has 15 residues. In germline, CDR1 is LNHDA, CDR2 SQIVND (reference sequence). The V and J ends lost 3 bases and 4 bases, in that order; junction bases with no gene match: 7. Clones were read by immunoSEQ multiplex PCR, and TCRdb kept only the in-frame ones, dropping some. The table shows 28,000 or so clones, with about four fifths occurring only once. The chain couples TRBV19 to TRBJ2-3, with 7 bases fitting TRBD2. The sequence was collected from a human donor with classical Hodgkin lymphoma. The material sequenced was peripheral blood mononuclear cells (PBMCs), taken before the fourth cycle of nivolumab. Here the CDR3 reads CASSMGAGLADTQYF. The CDR3 nucleotides read TGTGCCAGTAGTATGGGAGCGGGACTTGCAGATACGCAGTATTTT.